A single sample gave rise to the 10 T cell receptor beta chains below, sequenced in a study of shared clonotypes between healthy human individuals. Using immunoSEQ multiplex PCR, the repertoire was profiled, and TCRdb retains in-frame clones only, with some absent. The sample contains more than 1.2 million clones, approximately 98.5% of which appear only once. Sequencing used naive CD4+ T cells sorted from blood. Subset given: CD45RA+ positively selected. These receptors were collected from a man aged 25 to 40 in good health.

The chain is built from TRBV7-9 and TRBJ2-7; no definite D call. This CDR3 contains 13 residues. Germline values: CDR1 SEHNR, CDR2 FQNEAQ (reference sequence). The V end lost 3 bases, the J end lost 5 bases, and 11 bases lay between the germline ends. This CDR3 reads CASSLERRDEQYF. The CDR3 DNA follows: TGTGCCAGCAGCTTGGAAAGGAGAGACGAGCAGTACTTC.

The chain carries TRBV6-5 and TRBJ1-2; D call uncertain. This CDR3 spans 11 amino acids. Trimming stripped 8 bases from V and 5 bases from J, with 9 bases between. Germline loops: CDR1 MNHEY, CDR2 SVGAGI. The DNA of the CDR3 is TGTGCCAGCCTCGGCGGGTATGGCTACACCTTC. Protein product: CASLGGYGYTF.

The chain is built from TRBV25-1 and TRBJ1-4; no clear D. CDR3 size: 16 residues. CDR1 is MGHDK and CDR2 is SYGVNS in the germline V gene. Trimming took off 0 bases at V and 5 bases at J, with 13 bases between the two ends. The CDR3 loop reads CASSEYSVAVNEKLFF. CDR3 bases: TGTGCCAGCAGTGAATATAGTGTTGCGGTAAATGAAAAACTGTTTTTT.

The V gene is TRBV7-9, the J gene TRBJ2-1; TRBD2 matches 8 bases. This CDR3 comprises 19 residues. J gave up 2 bases and V 1 base, and 13 bases lay outside the gene matches. CDR1 and CDR2 from the germline V gene are SEHNR and FQNEAQ (reference sequence). CDR3 region: CASSLGGTSSRRAYNEQFF. The CDR3 nucleotides read TGTGCCAGCAGCTTAGGCGGGACTAGTTCTAGGCGAGCCTACAATGAGCAGTTCTTC.

This sequence joins TRBV6-1 and TRBJ2-2; 9 bases match TRBD1. Germline-derived CDR1 and CDR2 are MNHNS and SASEGT. The CDR3 sequence is 14 residues long. The V and J ends lost 6 bases and 4 bases, in that order; junction bases with no gene match: 3. As DNA, the CDR3 is TGTGCCAGCAGAGACAGGGGGATCACCGGGGAGCTGTTTTTT. Residues: CASRDRGITGELFF.

This chain connects TRBV5-1 to TRBJ2-1; 11 bases are a match to TRBD2. The CDR3 covers 15 residues. CDR1 SGHRS and CDR2 YFSETQ come from the germline V gene. With V trimmed by 5 bases and J by 7 bases, 8 bases remained unmatched. CDR3: CASSKLAGVANEQFF. The CDR3 coding sequence is TGCGCCAGCAGTAAACTAGCGGGAGTGGCGAATGAGCAGTTCTTC.

The genes are TRBV28 and TRBJ2-3, with D hard to call. This CDR3 region has 12 residues. V was pared by 4 bases and J by 9 bases, with 11 bases between. The V gene's germline CDR1 is MDHEN and CDR2 SYDVKM. CDR3 in amino acids: CASSSGSPTQYF. CDR3 nucleotide sequence: TGTGCCAGCAGTTCAGGTTCGCCCACGCAGTATTTT. The entire variable domain, with the rest obtained from reference TRBV28 and TRBJ2-3, is as follows: DVKVTQSSRYLVKRTGEKVFLECVQDMDHENMFWYRQDPGLGLRLIYFSYDVKMKEKGDIPEGYSVSREKKERFSLILESASTNQTSMYLCASSSGSPTQYFGPGTRLTVL.

To note about this clone: This sample includes further DNA sequences coding for the same CDR3. The CDR3 bases are TGCGCCAGCAGCTCATCGACAGATACGCAGTATTTT. Translation: CASSSSTDTQYF. The rearrangement uses TRBV5-1 and TRBJ2-3; D not resolved. V gave up 3 bases and J gave up 3 bases, with 5 bases separating them. The germline V gene has CDR1 SGHRS and CDR2 YFSETQ. The CDR3 contains 12 residues.

In the case of this clone: Distinct nucleotide sequences in the sample also encode this CDR3. The chain employs TRBV28 and TRBJ2-7; D ambiguous. CDR1 is MDHEN, CDR2 SYDVKM, per germline. The CDR3 consists of 13 residues. Deletions cut 3 bases from V and 1 base from J, with 7 bases between. The CDR3 reads CASSFGRSYEQYF. The CDR3 DNA follows: TGTGCCAGCAGTTTTGGCAGGTCCTACGAGCAGTACTTC.

The V gene is TRBV7-7, the J gene TRBJ2-1, with 7 bases that match TRBD1. The V and J ends lost 2 bases and 2 bases, in that order; junction bases with no gene match: 12. CDR1 and CDR2 (germline): SSHAT, FNYEAQ (reference sequence). The CDR3 is 18 residues long. In DNA form, the CDR3 reads TGTGCCAGCAGCTTATTTCCGGGGCCCGGGACAGCCTACAATGAGCAGTTCTTC. The encoded protein is CASSLFPGPGTAYNEQFF.